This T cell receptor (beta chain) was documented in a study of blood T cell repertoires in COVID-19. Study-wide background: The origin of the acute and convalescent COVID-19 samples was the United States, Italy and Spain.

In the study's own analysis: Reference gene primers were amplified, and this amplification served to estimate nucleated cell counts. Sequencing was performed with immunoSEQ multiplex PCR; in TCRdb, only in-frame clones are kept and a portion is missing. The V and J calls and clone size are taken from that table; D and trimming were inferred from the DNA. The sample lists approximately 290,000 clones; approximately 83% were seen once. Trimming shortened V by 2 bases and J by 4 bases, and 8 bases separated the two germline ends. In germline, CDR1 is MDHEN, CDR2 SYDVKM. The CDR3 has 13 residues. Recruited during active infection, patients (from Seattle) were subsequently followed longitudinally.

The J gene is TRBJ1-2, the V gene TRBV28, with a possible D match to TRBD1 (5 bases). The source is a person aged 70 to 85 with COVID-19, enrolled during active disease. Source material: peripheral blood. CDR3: CASSLSRGYGYTF. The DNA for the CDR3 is TGTGCCAGCAGTTTAAGTAGGGGCTATGGCTACACCTTC.